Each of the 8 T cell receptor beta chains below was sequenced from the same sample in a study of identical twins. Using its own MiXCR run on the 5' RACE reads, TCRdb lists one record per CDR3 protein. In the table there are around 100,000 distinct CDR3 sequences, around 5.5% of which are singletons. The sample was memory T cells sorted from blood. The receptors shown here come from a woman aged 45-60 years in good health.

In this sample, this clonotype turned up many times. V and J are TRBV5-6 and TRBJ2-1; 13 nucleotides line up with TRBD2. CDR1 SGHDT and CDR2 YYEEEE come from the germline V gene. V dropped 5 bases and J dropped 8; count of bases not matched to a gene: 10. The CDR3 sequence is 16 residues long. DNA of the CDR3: TGTGCCAGCAGGGGGTTCGGACTAGCGGGAGTCGATGAGCAGTTCTTC. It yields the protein CASRGFGLAGVDEQFF. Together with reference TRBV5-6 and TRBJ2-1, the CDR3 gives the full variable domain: DAGVTQSPTHLIKTRGQQVTLRCSPKSGHDTVSWYQQALGQGPQFIFQYYEEEERQRGNFPDRFSGHQFPNYSSELNVNALLLGDSALYLCASRGFGLAGVDEQFFGPGTRLTVL.

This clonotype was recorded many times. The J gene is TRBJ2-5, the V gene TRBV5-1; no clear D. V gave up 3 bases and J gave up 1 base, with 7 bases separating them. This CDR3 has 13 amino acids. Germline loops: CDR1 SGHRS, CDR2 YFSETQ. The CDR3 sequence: CASSSMVQETQYF. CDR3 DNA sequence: TGCGCCAGCAGCTCGATGGTCCAAGAGACCCAGTACTTC. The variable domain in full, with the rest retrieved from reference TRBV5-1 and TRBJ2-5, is KAGVTQTPRYLIKTRGQQVTLSCSPISGHRSVSWYQQTPGQGLQFLFEYFSETQRNKGNFPGRFSGRQFSNSRSEMNVSTLELGDSALYLCASSSMVQETQYFGPGTRLLVL.

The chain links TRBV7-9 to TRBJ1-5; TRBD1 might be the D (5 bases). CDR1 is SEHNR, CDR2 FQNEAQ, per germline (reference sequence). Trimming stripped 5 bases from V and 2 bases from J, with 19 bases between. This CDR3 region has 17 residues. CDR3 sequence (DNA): TGTGCCAGCAGCCGGGATGAGGGGTGGAACGGCAATCAGCCCCAGCATTTT. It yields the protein CASSRDEGWNGNQPQHF.

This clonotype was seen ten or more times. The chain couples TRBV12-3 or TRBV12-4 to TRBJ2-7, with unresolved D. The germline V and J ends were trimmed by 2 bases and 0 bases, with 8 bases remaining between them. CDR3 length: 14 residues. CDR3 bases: TGTGCCAGCAGTTTACGTGCATACTCCTACGAGCAGTACTTC. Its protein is CASSLRAYSYEQYF.

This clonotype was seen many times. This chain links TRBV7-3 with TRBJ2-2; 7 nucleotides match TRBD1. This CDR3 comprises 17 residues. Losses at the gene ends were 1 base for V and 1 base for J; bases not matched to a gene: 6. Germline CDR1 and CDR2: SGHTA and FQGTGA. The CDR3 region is CASSLKATGMNTGELFF. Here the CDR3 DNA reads TGTGCCAGCAGCTTAAAGGCGACAGGGATGAACACCGGGGAGCTGTTTTTT. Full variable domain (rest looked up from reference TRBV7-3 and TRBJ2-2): GAGVSQTPSNKVTEKGKYVELRCDPISGHTALYWYRQSLGQGPEFLIYFQGTGAADDSGLPNDRFFAVRPEGSVSTLKIQRTERGDSAVYLCASSLKATGMNTGELFFGEGSRLTVL.

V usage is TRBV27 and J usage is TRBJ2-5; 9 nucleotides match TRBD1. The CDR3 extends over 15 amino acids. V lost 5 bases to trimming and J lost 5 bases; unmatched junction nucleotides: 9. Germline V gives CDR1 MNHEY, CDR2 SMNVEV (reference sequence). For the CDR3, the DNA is TGTGCCAGCAGTCCCTACAGGGGGCGCGAGGAGACCCAGTACTTC. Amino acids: CASSPYRGREETQYF.

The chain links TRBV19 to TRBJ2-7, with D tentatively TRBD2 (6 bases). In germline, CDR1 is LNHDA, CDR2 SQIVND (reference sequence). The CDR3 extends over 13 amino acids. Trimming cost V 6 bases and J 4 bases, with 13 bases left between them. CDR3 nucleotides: TGTGCCAGTAGCCCGGGGGAGAGGTACGAGCAGTACTTC. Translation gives CASSPGERYEQYF.

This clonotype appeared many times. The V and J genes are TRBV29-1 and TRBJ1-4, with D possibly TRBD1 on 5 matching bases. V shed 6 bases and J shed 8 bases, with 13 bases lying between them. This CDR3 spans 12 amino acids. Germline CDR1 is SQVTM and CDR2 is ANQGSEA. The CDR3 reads CSVQGRGEKLFF. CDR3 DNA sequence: TGCAGCGTCCAAGGGAGGGGCGAAAAACTGTTTTTT.